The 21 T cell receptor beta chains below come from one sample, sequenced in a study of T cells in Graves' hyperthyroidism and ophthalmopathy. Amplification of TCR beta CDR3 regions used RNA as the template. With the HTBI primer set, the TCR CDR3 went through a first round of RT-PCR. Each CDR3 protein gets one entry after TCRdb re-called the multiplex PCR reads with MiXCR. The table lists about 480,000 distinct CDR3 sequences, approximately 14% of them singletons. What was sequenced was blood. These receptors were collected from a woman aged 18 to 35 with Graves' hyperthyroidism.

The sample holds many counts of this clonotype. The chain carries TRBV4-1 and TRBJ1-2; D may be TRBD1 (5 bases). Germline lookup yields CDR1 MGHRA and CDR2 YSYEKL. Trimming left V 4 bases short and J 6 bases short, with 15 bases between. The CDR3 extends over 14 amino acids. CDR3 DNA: TGCGCCAGCAGCCGCCCGGGGGGATCGGATGGCTACACCTTC. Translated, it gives CASSRPGGSDGYTF.

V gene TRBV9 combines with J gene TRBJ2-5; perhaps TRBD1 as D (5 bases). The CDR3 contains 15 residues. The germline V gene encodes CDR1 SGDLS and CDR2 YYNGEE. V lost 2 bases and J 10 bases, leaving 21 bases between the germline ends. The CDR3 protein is CASSVDPRSLTGQYF. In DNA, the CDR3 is TGTGCCAGCAGCGTGGACCCCCGGAGCCTTACAGGCCAGTACTTC.

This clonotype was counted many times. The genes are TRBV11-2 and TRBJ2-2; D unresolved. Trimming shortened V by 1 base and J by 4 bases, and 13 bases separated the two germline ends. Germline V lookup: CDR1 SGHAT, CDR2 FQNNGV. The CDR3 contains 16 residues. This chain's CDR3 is CASSLVLWGTTGELFF. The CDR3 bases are TGTGCCAGCAGCTTAGTGCTCTGGGGTACCACCGGGGAGCTGTTTTTT.

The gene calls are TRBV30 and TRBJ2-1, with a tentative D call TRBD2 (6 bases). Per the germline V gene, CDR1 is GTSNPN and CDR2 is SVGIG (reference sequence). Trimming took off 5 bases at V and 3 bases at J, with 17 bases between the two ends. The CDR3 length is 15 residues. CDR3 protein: CAWCRRAGFYNEQFF. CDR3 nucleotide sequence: TGTGCCTGGTGTCGTAGAGCGGGCTTCTACAATGAGCAGTTCTTC.

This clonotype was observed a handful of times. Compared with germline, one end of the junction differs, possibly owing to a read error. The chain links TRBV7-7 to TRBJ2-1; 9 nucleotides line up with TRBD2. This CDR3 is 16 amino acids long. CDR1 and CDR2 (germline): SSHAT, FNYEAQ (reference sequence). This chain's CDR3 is CASSPQTSGAYNEQFF. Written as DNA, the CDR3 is TGTGCTAGCAGCCCCCAGACTAGCGGAGCTTACAATGAGCAGTTCTTC. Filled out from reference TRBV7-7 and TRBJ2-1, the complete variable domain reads GAGVSQSPRYKVTKRGQDVTLRCDPISSHATLYWYQQALGQGPEFLTYFNYEAQPDKSGLPSDRFSAERPEGSISTLTIQRTEQRDSAMYRCASSPQTSGAYNEQFFGPGTRLTVL.

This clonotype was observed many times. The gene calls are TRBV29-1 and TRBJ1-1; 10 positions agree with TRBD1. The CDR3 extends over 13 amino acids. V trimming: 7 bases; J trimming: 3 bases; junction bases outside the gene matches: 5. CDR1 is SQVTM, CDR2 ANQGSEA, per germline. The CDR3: CSARQGAYTEAFF. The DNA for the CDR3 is TGCAGCGCCCGACAGGGGGCCTACACTGAAGCTTTCTTT.

The CDR3 spells CASSAGTGREKLFF. CDR3 DNA sequence: TGCGCCAGCAGTGCCGGGACAGGCCGGGAAAAACTGTTTTTT. V and J are TRBV5-1 and TRBJ1-4; 8 bases fit TRBD1. Looked up from germline, CDR1 is SGHRS and CDR2 is YFSETQ. There are 14 residues in the CDR3. The junction had 8 bases not matched to a gene; V was cut back by 5 bases and J by 8 bases. The full variable domain, in which reference TRBV5-1 and TRBJ1-4 provide the parts outside the CDR3, is KAGVTQTPRYLIKTRGQQVTLSCSPISGHRSVSWYQQTPGQGLQFLFEYFSETQRNKGNFPGRFSGRQFSNSRSEMNVSTLELGDSALYLCASSAGTGREKLFFGSGTQLSVL.

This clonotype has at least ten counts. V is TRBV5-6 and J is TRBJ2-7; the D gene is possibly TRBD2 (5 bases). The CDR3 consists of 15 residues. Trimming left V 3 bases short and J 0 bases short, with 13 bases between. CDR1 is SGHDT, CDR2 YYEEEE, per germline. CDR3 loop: CASSSPGTFSYEQYV. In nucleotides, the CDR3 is TGTGCCAGCAGCTCACCGGGAACGTTCTCCTACGAGCAGTACGTC.

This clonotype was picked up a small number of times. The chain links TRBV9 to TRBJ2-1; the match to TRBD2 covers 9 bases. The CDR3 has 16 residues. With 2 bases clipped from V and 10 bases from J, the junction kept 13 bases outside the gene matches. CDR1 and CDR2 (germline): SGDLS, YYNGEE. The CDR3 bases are TGTGCCAGCAGCGTCCCCGGGACTAGCATACAGCGGGAGCAGTTCTTC. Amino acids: CASSVPGTSIQREQFF.

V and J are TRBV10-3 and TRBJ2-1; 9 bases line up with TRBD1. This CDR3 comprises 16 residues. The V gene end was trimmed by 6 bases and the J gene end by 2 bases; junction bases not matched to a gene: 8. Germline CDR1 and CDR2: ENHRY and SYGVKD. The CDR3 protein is CAISDHGQGTYNEQFF. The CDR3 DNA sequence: TGTGCCATCAGCGACCATGGACAGGGGACCTACAATGAGCAGTTCTTC.

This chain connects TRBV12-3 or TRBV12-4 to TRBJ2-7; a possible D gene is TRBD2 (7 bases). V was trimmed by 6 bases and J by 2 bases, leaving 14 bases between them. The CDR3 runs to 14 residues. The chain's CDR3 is CASSDTGGTYEQYF. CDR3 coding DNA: TGTGCCAGCAGCGACACGGGGGGCACCTACGAGCAGTACTTC.

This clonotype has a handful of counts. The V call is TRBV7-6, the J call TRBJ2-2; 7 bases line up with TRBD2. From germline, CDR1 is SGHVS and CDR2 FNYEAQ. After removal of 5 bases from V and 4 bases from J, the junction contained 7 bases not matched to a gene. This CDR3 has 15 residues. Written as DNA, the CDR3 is TGTGCCAGCAGCGCCGGGACTACCGGCACCGGGGAGCTGTTTTTT. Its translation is CASSAGTTGTGELFF.

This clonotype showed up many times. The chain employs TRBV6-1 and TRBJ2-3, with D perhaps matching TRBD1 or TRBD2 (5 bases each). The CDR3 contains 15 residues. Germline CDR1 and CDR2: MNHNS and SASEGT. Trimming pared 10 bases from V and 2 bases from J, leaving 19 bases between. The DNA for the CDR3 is TGTGCCACCCTCCGGGGCAGGCAATTCACAGATACGCAGTATTTT. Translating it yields CATLRGRQFTDTQYF.

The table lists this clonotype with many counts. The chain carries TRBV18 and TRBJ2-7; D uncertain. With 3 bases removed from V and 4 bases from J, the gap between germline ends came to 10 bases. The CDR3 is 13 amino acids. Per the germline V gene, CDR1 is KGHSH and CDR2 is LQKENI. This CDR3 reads CASSPAYTYEQYV. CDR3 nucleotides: TGTGCCAGCTCACCGGCTTACACTTACGAGCAGTACGTC.

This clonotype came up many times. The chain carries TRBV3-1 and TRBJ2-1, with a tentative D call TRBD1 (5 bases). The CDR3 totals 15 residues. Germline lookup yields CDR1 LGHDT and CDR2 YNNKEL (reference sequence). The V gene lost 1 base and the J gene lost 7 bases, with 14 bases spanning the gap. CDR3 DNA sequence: TGTGCCAGCAGCCAAGGGGGCGGCAGGGTTAATGAGCAGTTCTTC. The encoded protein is CASSQGGGRVNEQFF.

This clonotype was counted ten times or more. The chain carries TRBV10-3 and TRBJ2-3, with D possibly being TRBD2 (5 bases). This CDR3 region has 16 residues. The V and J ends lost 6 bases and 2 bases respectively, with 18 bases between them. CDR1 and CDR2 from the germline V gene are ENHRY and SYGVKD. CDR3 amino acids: CAISVLRETNTDTQYF. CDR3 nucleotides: TGTGCCATCAGCGTCCTCCGGGAAACTAACACAGATACGCAGTATTTT.

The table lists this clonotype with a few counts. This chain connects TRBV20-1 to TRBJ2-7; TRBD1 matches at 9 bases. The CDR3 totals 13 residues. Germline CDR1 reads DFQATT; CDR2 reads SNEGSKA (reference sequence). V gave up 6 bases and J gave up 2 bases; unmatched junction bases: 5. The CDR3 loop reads CSARRQGAYEQYV. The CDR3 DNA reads TGCAGTGCCCGCCGACAGGGGGCCTACGAGCAGTACGTC.

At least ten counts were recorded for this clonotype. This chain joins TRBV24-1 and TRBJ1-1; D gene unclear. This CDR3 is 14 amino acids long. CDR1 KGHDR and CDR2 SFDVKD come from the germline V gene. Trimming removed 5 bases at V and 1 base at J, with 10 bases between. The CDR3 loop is CATSGPKGNTEAFF. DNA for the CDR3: TGTGCCACCAGTGGGCCGAAGGGGAACACTGAAGCTTTCTTT.

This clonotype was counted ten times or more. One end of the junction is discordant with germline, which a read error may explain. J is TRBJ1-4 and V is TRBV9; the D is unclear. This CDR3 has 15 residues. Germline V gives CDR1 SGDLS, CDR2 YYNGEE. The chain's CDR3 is CASSTRTGFDEKLFF. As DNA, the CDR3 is TGTGCCAGCAGCACGCGGACGGGGTTTGATGAGAAACTGTTTTTT.

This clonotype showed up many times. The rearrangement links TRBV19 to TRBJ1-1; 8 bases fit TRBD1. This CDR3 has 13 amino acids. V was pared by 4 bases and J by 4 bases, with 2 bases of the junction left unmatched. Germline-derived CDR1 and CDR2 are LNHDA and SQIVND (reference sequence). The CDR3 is CASSRQGRTEAFF. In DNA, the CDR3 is TGTGCCAGTAGTAGACAGGGGCGCACTGAAGCTTTCTTT.

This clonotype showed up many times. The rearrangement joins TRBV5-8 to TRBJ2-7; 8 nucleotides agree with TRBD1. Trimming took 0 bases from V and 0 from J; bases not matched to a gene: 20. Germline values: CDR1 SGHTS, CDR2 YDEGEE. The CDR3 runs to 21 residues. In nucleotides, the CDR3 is TGTGCCAGCAGCTTGGAAGGCGGTAGACTTGGACAGGGAGACAGCTCCTACGAGCAGTACGTC. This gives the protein CASSLEGGRLGQGDSSYEQYV.